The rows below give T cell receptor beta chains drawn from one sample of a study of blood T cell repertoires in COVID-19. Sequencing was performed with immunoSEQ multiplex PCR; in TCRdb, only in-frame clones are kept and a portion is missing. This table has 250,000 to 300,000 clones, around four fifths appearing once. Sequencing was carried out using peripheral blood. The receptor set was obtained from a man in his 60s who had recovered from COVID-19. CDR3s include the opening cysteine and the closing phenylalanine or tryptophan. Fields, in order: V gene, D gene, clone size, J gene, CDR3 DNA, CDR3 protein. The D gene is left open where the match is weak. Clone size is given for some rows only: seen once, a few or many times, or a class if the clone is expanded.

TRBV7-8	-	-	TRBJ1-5	TGTGCCAGCAGCTTAGTGTACGGCGGTCAGCCCCAGCATTTT	CASSLVYGGQPQHF
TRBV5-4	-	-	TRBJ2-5	TGTGCCAGCAGCTTGGCCGGGACACCAAGCCAGGAGACCCAGTACTTC	CASSLAGTPSQETQYF
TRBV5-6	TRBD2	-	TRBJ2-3	TGTGCCAGCAGTTACAGGGTCCTTCTACTAGCGGGAGAGGCAGATACGCAGTATTTT	CASSYRVLLLAGEADTQYF
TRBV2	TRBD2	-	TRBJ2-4	TGTGCCAGCACAGGCGGGGGGGCCCAAAACATTCAGTACTTC	CASTGGGAQNIQYF
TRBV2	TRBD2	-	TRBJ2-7	TGTGCCAGCAGTGACCGGACTAGCGGGAGGGTTTACGAGCAGTACTTC	CASSDRTSGRVYEQYF
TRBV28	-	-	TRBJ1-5	TGTGCCAGCAGTTTGACAGGATCCTATCAGCCCCAGCATTTT	CASSLTGSYQPQHF
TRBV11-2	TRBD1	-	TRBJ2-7	TGTGCCAGCAGCTTCGTGACAGGGGAGTTTTACGAGCAGTACTTC	CASSFVTGEFYEQYF
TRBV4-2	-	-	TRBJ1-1	TGTGCCAGCAGCCAAGTACGGGAGGTGAACACTGAAGCTTTCTTT	CASSQVREVNTEAFF
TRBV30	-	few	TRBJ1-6	TGTGCCTGGAGTGTACTGGGGGCGAATTCACCCCTCCACTTT	CAWSVLGANSPLHF
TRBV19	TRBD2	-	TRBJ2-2	TGTGCCAGTTCGGGATTGGCTAGCGGGGGGGTCCCCGGGGAGCTGTTTTTT	CASSGLASGGVPGELFF
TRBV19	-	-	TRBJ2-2	TGTGCCAGTAGTAGCGGCCAAGTGCTTATCGGGGAGCTGTTTTTT	CASSSGQVLIGELFF
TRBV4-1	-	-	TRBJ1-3	TGCGCCAGCAGCGGGGGGAGAGACACCATATATTTT	CASSGGRDTIYF
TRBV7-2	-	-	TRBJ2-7	TGTGCCAGCAGCTTAGCGGGGCCCATCTACGAGCAGTACTTC	CASSLAGPIYEQYF
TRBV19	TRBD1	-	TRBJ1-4	TGTGCCAGTAGTCCCCCGACAGGGGCGTATGAAAAACTGTTTTTT	CASSPPTGAYEKLFF
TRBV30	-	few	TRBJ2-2	TGTGCCTGGAGTGCCACCGGTCTCGGGGAGCTGTTTTTT	CAWSATGLGELFF
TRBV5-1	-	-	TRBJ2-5	TGCGCCAGCAGCTTGGTGGGCAAAGAGACCCAGTACTTC	CASSLVGKETQYF
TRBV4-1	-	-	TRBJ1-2	TGCGCCAGCAGCGCGTCGCTCGGGAGATCTAACTATGGCTACACCTTC	CASSASLGRSNYGYTF
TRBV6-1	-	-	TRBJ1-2	TGTGCCAGCAGTGACGATCGGTTCTATGGCTACACCTTC	CASSDDRFYGYTF
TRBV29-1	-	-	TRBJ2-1	TGCAGCGTTGGCGGGGCGGGGCAAATAAACTACAATGAGCAGTTCTTC	CSVGGAGQINYNEQFF
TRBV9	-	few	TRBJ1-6	TGTGCCAGCAGCGTAGAACGGGGTAGGAATAATTCACCCCTCCACTTT	CASSVERGRNNSPLHF
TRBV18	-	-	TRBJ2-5	TGTGCCAGCTCACCACCCCGAGGTCCGGAGACCCAGTACTTC	CASSPPRGPETQYF
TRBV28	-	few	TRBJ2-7	TGTGCCAGCAGTCTACTATACGAGCAGTACTTC	CASSLLYEQYF
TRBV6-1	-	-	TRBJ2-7	TGTGCCAGCAGTGAAGAATGGAGGCAGTCCTACGAGCAGTACTTC	CASSEEWRQSYEQYF
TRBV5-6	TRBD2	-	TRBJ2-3	TGTGCCAGCAGCCCACGACTAGCGGGTAGCACAGATACGCAGTATTTT	CASSPRLAGSTDTQYF
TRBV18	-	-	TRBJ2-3	TGTGCCAGCTCACCTCTTCGGCGGGGTGTCACAGATACGCAGTATTTT	CASSPLRRGVTDTQYF
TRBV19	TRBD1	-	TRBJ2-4	TGTGCCAGTAGTACCCGGGGGACAGGGAAAAACATTCAGTACTTC	CASSTRGTGKNIQYF
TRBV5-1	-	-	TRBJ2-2	TGCGCCAGCAATGGCAGGGGTTGGACCGGGGAGCTGTTTTTT	CASNGRGWTGELFF
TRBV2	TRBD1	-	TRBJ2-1	TGTGCCAGCAGTGAAGAGGGACAGAGATACAATGAGCAGTTCTTC	CASSEEGQRYNEQFF
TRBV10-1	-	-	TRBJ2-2	TGCGCCAGCAGTGCCGCGGAGTACACCGGGGAGCTGTTTTTT	CASSAAEYTGELFF
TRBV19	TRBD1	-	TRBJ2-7	TGTGCCAGTAGTACACGGACCGGGACAGGGTACGAGCAGTACTTC	CASSTRTGTGYEQYF
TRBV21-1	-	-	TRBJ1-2	TGTGCCAGCAGCAACCACGGGGGACGATTTTCTTATGGCTACACCTTC	CASSNHGGRFSYGYTF
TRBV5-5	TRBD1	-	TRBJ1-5	TGTGCCAGCAGCTTGGTGGCAGGGGGGTCTCAGCCCCAGCATTTT	CASSLVAGGSQPQHF
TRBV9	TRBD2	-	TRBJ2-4	TGTGCCAGCAGCACGGGACTAGCGGGGGCCGAAAACATTCAGTACTTC	CASSTGLAGAENIQYF
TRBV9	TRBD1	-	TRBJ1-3	TGTGCCAGCAGCCCGGAGACAGGGGGCGCTCAACATGGAAACACCATATATTTT	CASSPETGGAQHGNTIYF
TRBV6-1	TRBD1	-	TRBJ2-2	TGTGCCAGCAGTGATCGAGGACAGGTCCCCGGGGAGCTGTTTTTT	CASSDRGQVPGELFF
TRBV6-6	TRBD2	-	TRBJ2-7	TGTGCCAGCAGTTATCGTCTGGGAGGGCGGGAGGAGCAGTACTTC	CASSYRLGGREEQYF
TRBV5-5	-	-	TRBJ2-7	TGTGCCAGCAGCTACACAGCAACCTACGAGCAGTACTTC	CASSYTATYEQYF
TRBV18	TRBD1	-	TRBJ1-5	TGTGCCAGCTCCTCGGGCAGGGGGCATGGTCAGCCCCAGCATTTT	CASSSGRGHGQPQHF
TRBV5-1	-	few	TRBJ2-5	TGCGCCAGCAGCTTGGGGGCCGAAGAGACCCAGTACTTC	CASSLGAEETQYF
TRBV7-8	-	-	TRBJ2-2	TGTGCCAGCAGCCCCTACATGGGACATACGGCCGGGGAGCTGTTTTTT	CASSPYMGHTAGELFF
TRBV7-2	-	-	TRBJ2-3	TGTGCCAGCAGCTCGGGACTCAGCACAGATACGCAGTATTTT	CASSSGLSTDTQYF
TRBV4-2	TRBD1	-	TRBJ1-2	TGTGCCAGCAGCCAAGATCAAGGGACAGGCTATGGCTACACCTTC	CASSQDQGTGYGYTF
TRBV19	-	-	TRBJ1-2	TGTGCCAGTAGTCCACCGGCAGGGCTTGATTATGGCTACACCTTC	CASSPPAGLDYGYTF
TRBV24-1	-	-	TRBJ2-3	TGTGCCACCAGTGATTACGGCGGGGATACGCAGTATTTT	CATSDYGGDTQYF
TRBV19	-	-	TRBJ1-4	TGTGCCAGTAGCTCTGGGACACCTGGAGAAAAACTGTTTTTT	CASSSGTPGEKLFF
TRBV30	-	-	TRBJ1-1	TGTGCCTGGACACAATTGGGCAGGGGCATGAACACTGAAGCTTTCTTT	CAWTQLGRGMNTEAFF
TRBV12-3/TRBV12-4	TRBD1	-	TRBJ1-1	TGTGCCAGCAGTAGTGGGACAGGGTCTTTCTTT	CASSSGTGSFF
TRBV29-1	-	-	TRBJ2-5	TGCAGCGTTGGGATAGCGGTACAAGAGACCCAGTACTTC	CSVGIAVQETQYF
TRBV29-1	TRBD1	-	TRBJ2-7	TGCAGCGCTACGACAGGGGGGGCCTTCGAGCAGTACTTC	CSATTGGAFEQYF